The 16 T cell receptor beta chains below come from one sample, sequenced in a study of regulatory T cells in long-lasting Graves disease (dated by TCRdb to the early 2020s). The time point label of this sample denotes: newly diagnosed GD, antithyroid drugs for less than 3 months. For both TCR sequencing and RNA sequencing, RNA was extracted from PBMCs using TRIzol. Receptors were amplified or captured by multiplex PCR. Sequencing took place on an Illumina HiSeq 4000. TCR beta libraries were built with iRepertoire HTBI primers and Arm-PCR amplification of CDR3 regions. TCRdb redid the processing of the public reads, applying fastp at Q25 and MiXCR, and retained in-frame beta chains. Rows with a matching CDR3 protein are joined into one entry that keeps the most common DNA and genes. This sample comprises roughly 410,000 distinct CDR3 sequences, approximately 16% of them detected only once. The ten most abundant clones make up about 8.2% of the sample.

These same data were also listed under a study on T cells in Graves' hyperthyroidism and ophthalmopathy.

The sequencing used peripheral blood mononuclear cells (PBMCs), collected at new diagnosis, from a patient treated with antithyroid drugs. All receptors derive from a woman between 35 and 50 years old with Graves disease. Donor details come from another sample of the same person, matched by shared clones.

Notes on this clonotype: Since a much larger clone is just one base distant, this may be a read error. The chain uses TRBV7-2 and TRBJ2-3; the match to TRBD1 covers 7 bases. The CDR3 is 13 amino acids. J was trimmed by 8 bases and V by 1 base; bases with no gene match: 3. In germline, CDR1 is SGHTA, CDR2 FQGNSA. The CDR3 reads CASSLGDRATQYF. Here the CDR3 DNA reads TGTGCCAGCAGCTTAGGGGACAGAGCTACGCAGTATTTT.

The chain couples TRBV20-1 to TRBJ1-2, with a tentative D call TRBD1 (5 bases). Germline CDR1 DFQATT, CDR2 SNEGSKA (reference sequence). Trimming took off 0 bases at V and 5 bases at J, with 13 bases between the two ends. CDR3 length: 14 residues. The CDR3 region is CSARDRNGGYGYTF. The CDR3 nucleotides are TGCAGTGCTAGAGATCGTAACGGGGGATATGGCTACACCTTC.

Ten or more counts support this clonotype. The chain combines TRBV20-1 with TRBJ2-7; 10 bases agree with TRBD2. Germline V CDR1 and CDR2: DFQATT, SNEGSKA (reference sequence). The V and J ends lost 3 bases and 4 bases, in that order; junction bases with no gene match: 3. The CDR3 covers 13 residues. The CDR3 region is CSARGLARYEQYF. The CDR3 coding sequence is TGCAGTGCTAGGGGACTAGCGAGGTACGAGCAGTACTTC.

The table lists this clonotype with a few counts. The CDR3 region is CASSYPGSTSTDTQYF. CDR3 in DNA: TGTGCCAGCAGTTACCCCGGCTCAACTAGCACAGATACGCAGTATTTT. The rearrangement joins TRBV6-2 or TRBV6-3 to TRBJ2-3, with D uncertain. Trimming shortened V by 2 bases and J by 0 bases, and 12 bases separated the two germline ends. The CDR3 loop spans 16 amino acids. Germline V gene lookup returns CDR1 MNHEY and CDR2 SVGEGT.

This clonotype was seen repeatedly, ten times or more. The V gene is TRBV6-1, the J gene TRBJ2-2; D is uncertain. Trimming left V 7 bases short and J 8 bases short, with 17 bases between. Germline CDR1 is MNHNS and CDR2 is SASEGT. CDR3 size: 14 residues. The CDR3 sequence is CASKNDITTGELFF. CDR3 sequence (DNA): TGTGCCAGCAAGAACGACATTACCACGGGGGAGCTGTTTTTT.

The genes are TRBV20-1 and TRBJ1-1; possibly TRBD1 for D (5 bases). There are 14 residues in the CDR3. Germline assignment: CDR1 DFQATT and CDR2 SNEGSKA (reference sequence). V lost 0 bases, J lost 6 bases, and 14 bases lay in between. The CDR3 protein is CSARDWGRSAEAFF. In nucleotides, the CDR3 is TGCAGTGCTAGAGATTGGGGACGGTCCGCTGAAGCTTTCTTT.

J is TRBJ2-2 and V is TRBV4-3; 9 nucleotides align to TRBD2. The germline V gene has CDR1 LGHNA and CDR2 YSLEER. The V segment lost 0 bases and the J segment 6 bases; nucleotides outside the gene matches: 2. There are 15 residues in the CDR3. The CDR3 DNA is TGCGCCAGCAGCCAAGAAGGCGGGAGGGCCGGGGAGCTGTTTTTT. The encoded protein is CASSQEGGRAGELFF.

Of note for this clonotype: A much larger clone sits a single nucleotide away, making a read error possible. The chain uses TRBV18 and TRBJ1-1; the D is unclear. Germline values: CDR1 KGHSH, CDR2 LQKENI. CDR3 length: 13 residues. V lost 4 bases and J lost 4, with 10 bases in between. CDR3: CASSRRDVTEAFF. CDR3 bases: TGTGCCAGCTCACGGAGGGATGTCACTGAAGCTTTCTTT.

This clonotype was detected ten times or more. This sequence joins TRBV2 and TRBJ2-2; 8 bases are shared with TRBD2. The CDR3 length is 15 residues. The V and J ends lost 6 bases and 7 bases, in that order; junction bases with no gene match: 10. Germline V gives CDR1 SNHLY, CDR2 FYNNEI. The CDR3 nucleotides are TGTGCCAGCAGCATGTCCAGCGGGAGTGACGGGGAGCTGTTTTTT. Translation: CASSMSSGSDGELFF.

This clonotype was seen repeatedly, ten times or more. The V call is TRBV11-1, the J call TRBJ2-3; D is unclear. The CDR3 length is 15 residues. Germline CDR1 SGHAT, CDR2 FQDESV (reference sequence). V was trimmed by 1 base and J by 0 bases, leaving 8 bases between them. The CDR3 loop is CASSLDMSSTDTQYF. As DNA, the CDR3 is TGTGCCAGCAGCTTAGATATGTCTAGCACAGATACGCAGTATTTT.

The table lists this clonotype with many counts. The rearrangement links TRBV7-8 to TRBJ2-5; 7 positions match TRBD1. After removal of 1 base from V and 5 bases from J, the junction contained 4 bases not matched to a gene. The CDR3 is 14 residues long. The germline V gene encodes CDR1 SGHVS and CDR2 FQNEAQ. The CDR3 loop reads CASSLGGGRETQYF. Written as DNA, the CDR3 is TGTGCCAGCAGCTTAGGAGGGGGCCGTGAGACCCAGTACTTC.

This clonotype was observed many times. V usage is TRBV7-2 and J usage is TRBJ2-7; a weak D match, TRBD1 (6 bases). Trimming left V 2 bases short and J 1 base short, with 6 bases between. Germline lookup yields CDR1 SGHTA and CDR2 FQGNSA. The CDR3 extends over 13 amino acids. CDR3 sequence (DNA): TGTGCCAGCAGCTTAAGGGGGTCCTACGAGCAGTACTTC. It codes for CASSLRGSYEQYF.

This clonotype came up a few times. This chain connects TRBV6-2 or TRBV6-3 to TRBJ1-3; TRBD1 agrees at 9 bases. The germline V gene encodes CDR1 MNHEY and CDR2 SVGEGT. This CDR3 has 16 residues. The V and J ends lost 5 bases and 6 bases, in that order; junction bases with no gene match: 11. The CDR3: CASSATGGNLANTIYF. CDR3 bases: TGTGCCAGCAGTGCGACAGGGGGGAATCTGGCAAACACCATATATTTT.

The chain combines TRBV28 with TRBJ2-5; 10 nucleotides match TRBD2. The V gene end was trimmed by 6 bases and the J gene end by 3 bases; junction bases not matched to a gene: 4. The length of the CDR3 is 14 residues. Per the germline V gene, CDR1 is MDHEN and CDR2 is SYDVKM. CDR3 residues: CASRSGTSEETQYF. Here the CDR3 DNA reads TGTGCCAGCAGATCCGGGACTAGCGAAGAGACCCAGTACTTC.

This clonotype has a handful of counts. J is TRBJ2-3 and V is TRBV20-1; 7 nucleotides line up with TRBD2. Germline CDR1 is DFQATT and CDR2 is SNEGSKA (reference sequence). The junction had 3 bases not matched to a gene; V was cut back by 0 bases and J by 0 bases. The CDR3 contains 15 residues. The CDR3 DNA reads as TGCAGTGCTAGAGATGGTAGCGGGAGCACAGATACGCAGTATTTT. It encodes CSARDGSGSTDTQYF.

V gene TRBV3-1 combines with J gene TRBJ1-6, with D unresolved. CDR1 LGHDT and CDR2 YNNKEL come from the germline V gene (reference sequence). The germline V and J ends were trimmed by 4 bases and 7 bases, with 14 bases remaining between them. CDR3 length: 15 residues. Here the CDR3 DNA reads TGTGCCAGCAGCCGGTCTGGACGGACCAATTCACCCCTCCACTTT. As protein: CASSRSGRTNSPLHF.